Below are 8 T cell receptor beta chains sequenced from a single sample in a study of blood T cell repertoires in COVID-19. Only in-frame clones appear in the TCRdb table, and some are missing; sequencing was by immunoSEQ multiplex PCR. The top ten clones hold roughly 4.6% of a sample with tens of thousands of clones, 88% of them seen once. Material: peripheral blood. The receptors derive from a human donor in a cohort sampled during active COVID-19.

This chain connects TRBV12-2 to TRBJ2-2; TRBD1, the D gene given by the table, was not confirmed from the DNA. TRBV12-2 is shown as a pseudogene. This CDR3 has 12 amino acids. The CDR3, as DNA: TGTGCAAGTCGCTTACAGGCCGGGGAGCTGTTTTTT. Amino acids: CASRLQAGELFF.

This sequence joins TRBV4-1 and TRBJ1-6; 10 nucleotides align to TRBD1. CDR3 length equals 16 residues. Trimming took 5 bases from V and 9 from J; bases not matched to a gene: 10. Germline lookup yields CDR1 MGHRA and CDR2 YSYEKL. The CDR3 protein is CASSARQGAEGSPLHF. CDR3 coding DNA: TGCGCCAGCAGCGCCCGACAGGGGGCAGAGGGTTCACCCCTCCACTTT.

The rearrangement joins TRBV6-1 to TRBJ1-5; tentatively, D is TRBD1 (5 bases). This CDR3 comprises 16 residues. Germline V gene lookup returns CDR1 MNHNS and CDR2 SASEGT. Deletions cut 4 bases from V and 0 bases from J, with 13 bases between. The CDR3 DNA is TGTGCCAGCAGTGCTCTACAGGCCCATAGCAATCAGCCCCAGCATTTT. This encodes CASSALQAHSNQPQHF.

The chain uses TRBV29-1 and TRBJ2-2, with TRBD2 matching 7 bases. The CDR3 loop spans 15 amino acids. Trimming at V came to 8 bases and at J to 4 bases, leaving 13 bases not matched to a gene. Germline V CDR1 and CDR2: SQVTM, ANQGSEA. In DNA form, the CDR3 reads TGCAGCATCATGACCGGCGGGAGAGCCACCGGGGAGCTGTTTTTT. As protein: CSIMTGGRATGELFF.

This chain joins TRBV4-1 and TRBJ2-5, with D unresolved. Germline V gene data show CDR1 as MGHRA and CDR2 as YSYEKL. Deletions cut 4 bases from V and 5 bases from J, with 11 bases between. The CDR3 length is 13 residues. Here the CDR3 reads CASSLLVLETQYF. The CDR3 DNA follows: TGCGCCAGCAGCCTTTTAGTGTTGGAGACCCAGTACTTC.

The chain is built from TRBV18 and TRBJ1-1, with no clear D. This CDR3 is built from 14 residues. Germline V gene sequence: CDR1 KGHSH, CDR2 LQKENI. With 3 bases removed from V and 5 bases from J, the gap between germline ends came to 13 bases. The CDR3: CASSPLNTETEAFF. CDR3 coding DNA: TGTGCCAGCTCACCCCTCAACACGGAGACTGAAGCTTTCTTT.

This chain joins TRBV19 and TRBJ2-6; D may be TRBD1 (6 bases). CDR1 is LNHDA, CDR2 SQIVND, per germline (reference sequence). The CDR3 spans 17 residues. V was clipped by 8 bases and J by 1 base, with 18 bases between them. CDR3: CASLRDTGFSGANVLTF. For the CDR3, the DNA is TGTGCCAGTCTCCGGGACACCGGTTTTTCTGGGGCCAACGTCCTGACTTTC.

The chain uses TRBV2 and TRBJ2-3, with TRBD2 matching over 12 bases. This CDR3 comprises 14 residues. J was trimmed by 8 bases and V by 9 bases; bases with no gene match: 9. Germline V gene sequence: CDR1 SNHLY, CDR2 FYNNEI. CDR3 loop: CASTPGLAGFTQYF. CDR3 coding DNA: TGTGCCAGTACTCCGGGACTAGCGGGCTTTACGCAGTATTTT.